Included here is one TCR beta chain sequence, with context. What it binds is unknown. Germline CDR1 MGHDK, CDR2 SYGVNS. V shed 6 bases and J shed 4 bases, with 12 bases lying between them. The CDR3 has 14 residues. The entry originates in a study of CD8+ T cells in alopecia areata. Treatment defined: oral pan-JAK inhibitor, 5-10 mg twice daily. Collected material from alopecia areata patients comprised lesional scalp punch biopsies and peripheral blood. From PBMCs, CD4+ and CD8+ T cells were sorted. Study-wide points: How baseline CD8+ expansion relates to response remains uncertain (there was one nonresponder).

Once RNA had been extracted, it was reverse transcribed into cDNA to act as the sequencing template. The protocol was immunoSEQ multiplex PCR, while the TCRdb copy is restricted to in-frame clones and leaves out a portion. The data show roughly 46,000 clones, 65% seen once. The sequenced sample was CD8+ T cells sorted from blood, obtained at week 4, from a patient treated with tofacitinib. The rearrangement joins TRBV25-1 to TRBJ2-2; D tentatively fits TRBD1 or TRBD2 (5 bases each). This TCR was recovered from a human donor with alopecia areata. This CDR3 reads CASSFAGSTGELFF. CDR3 bases: TGTGCCAGCAGCTTTGCAGGGAGCACCGGGGAGCTGTTTTTT.